One and the same sample provided the 6 T cell receptor beta chains below, sequenced in a study of T cell responses to AZD1222 COVID-19 vaccine. The table came from immunoSEQ multiplex PCR; TCRdb's copy has only in-frame clones and leaves some out. The table lists about 150,000 clones, roughly 87% of them singletons. Source: peripheral blood, taken 28 days after the second AZD1222 dose. Receptors originate from an adult who received the AZD1222 COVID-19 vaccine.

V gene TRBV2 combines with J gene TRBJ1-2; D call uncertain. Trimming shortened V by 5 bases and J by 6 bases, and 13 bases separated the two germline ends. The V gene's germline CDR1 is SNHLY and CDR2 FYNNEI. The CDR3 length is 13 residues. This CDR3 reads CASSLREAHGYTF. The CDR3 nucleotides read TGTGCCAGCAGTCTGCGGGAGGCTCATGGCTACACCTTC.

The gene calls are TRBV7-6 and TRBJ2-3, with D perhaps TRBD2 (6 bases). The CDR3 consists of 14 residues. V lost 5 bases and J 0 bases, leaving 9 bases between the germline ends. Germline values: CDR1 SGHVS, CDR2 FNYEAQ. CDR3 in amino acids: CASSPGTSTDTQYF. CDR3 DNA: TGTGCCAGCAGCCCCGGGACTAGCACAGATACGCAGTATTTT.

The rearrangement links TRBV4-1 to TRBJ2-2; no clear D. V lost 4 bases, J lost 3 bases, and 12 bases lay in between. Germline V gene sequence: CDR1 MGHRA, CDR2 YSYEKL. This CDR3 contains 15 residues. CDR3 sequence reads: CASSPGSLYTGELFF. The DNA of the CDR3 is TGCGCCAGCAGCCCAGGTTCCCTGTACACCGGGGAGCTGTTTTTT.

This clone has only a few counts. V gene TRBV5-1 combines with J gene TRBJ2-7; 10 bases fit TRBD2. CDR3 length equals 17 residues. V gave up 2 bases and J gave up 1 base; unmatched junction bases: 9. Looked up from germline, CDR1 is SGHRS and CDR2 is YFSETQ. The CDR3 DNA reads as TGCGCCAGCAGCTTCGCTAGCGGGAGCCAAACATCCTACGAGCAGTACTTC. This gives the protein CASSFASGSQTSYEQYF. The full variable domain, in which reference TRBV5-1 and TRBJ2-7 provide the parts outside the CDR3, is KAGVTQTPRYLIKTRGQQVTLSCSPISGHRSVSWYQQTPGQGLQFLFEYFSETQRNKGNFPGRFSGRQFSNSRSEMNVSTLELGDSALYLCASSFASGSQTSYEQYFGPGTRLTVT.

This chain joins TRBV5-1 and TRBJ2-7; D is tentatively TRBD1 or TRBD2 (6 bases each). The CDR3 is made up of 14 amino acids. Germline-derived CDR1 and CDR2 are SGHRS and YFSETQ. V dropped 6 bases and J dropped 3 bases, with 16 bases sitting between them. The CDR3, as DNA: TGCGCCAGCACCCCGGGGGCCTACGTCTACGAGCAGTACTTC. Translating it yields CASTPGAYVYEQYF.

J is TRBJ2-3 and V is TRBV3-1 (or the pseudogene TRBV3-2); 8 nucleotides align to TRBD1. The CDR3 sequence is 13 residues long. The V and J ends lost 5 bases and 6 bases, in that order; junction bases with no gene match: 4. Germline-derived CDR1 and CDR2 are LGHDT and YNNKEL (reference sequence). The CDR3 region is CASSTGGGDTQYF. The CDR3 nucleotides are TGTGCCAGCAGCACAGGGGGTGGGGATACGCAGTATTTT.